This T cell receptor beta chain is from a study of beta chain features in type 1 diabetes. Every bit of the isolated RNA underwent reverse transcription, so sequencing read expressed TCRB transcripts. Assay: immunoSEQ multiplex PCR; the TCRdb copy retains only in-frame clones and omits some. The table records roughly 450,000 clones, approximately 14% of them present only once. V was trimmed by 6 bases and J by 6 bases, leaving 8 bases between them. Germline V gene lookup returns CDR1 SNHLY and CDR2 FYNNEI. The CDR3 contains 11 residues. This clone was found a few times. The chain is built from TRBV2 and TRBJ1-1, with D perhaps matching TRBD1 (5 bases). This clonotype originated in a man between 25 and 39 years old in good health. The sample taken for sequencing was naive CD4+ T cells from blood. The DNA for the CDR3 is TGTGCCAGCAGCCGGACACCTGAAGCTTTCTTT. Amino acids: CASSRTPEAFF.